The T cell receptor beta chain under discussion was sequenced for a study of cytomegalovirus exposure and HLA in healthy donors. Whole-study findings and limits: One variant, a missense change in DCLRE1C, was linked in a later analysis to TCR beta V- and J-gene trimming. Later, an analysis found that common viral pathogens appeared to be linked with several of the most significant clusters. On later analysis, the bulk of CMV-associated TCR beta chains appeared to be HLA-restricted.

On this clone: What it recognizes is unknown.

Vbeta (60) and Jbeta (13) primers were used in the PCR. Assay used: immunoSEQ multiplex PCR; TCRdb lists only in-frame clones, some missing. The sample has 150,000 to 200,000 clones; about 80% are singletons. CDR3 length equals 14 residues. J was trimmed by 6 bases and V by 3 bases; bases with no gene match: 7. CDR1 and CDR2 from the germline V gene are MDHEN and SYDVKM. Sequencing input: PBMCs. This TCR was recovered from a man between 18 and 29 years old in good health and CMV-seropositive. This chain links TRBV28 with TRBJ1-2; 7 bases match TRBD1. DNA for the CDR3: TGTGCCAGCAGTTTTCAGGGGGTAGGGGATGGCTACACCTTC. It codes for CASSFQGVGDGYTF.